This T cell receptor (beta chain) was captured in a study of regulatory T cells in long-lasting Graves disease. For the study at large: The study counted Graves' disease as persistent given over 5 years of antithyroid drugs and positive TSH receptor antibodies.

Specified time point: persistent/refractory GD, antithyroid drugs over 5 years with positive TRAb. Researchers made the TCR library from RNA that was extracted from PBMCs. The CDR3 has 14 residues. Germline trimming cut 0 bases from V and 6 bases from J; bases unmatched to any gene: 4. CDR1 is DFQATT and CDR2 is SNEGSKA in the germline V gene (reference sequence). Arm-PCR with iRepertoire HTBI primers amplified the CDR3 regions for these TCR beta libraries. TCRdb called the multiplex PCR reads again in MiXCR, with one record for every CDR3 protein. Of over 350,000 distinct CDR3 sequences listed, around 20% were seen once; the top ten hold roughly 20%. This clonotype was picked up many times.

The material sequenced was peripheral blood mononuclear cells (PBMCs), taken when the disease was refractory, from a patient treated with antithyroid drugs. The receptor comes from a female donor with Graves disease. The chain couples TRBV20-1 to TRBJ2-7; TRBD1 matches 11 bases. CDR3 bases: TGCAGTGCTAGAGAACCGGGACAGGGGGGCGAGCAGTACTTC. It encodes CSAREPGQGGEQYF.